The 12 T cell receptor beta chains below were found in one sample sequenced in a study of blood T cell repertoires in COVID-19. Assay used: immunoSEQ multiplex PCR; TCRdb lists only in-frame clones, some missing. The table has about 380,000 clones, 70% to 90% seen once. The sample comprised PBMCs or T cells enriched from blood (not recorded which). The receptors stem from a man aged 30 to 39 who had recovered from COVID-19.

V and J are TRBV5-1 and TRBJ2-7; 7 bases fit TRBD2. Germline lookup yields CDR1 SGHRS and CDR2 YFSETQ. This CDR3 spans 12 amino acids. V shed 4 bases and J 6 bases; nucleotides not matched to a gene: 4. The CDR3 protein is CASSVGTTEQYF. CDR3 in DNA: TGCGCCAGCAGCGTTGGGACTACCGAGCAGTACTTC. Full variable domain (remainder filled in from reference TRBV5-1 and TRBJ2-7): KAGVTQTPRYLIKTRGQQVTLSCSPISGHRSVSWYQQTPGQGLQFLFEYFSETQRNKGNFPGRFSGRQFSNSRSEMNVSTLELGDSALYLCASSVGTTEQYFGPGTRLTVT.

The chain links TRBV6-5 to TRBJ2-7; TRBD2 might be the D (6 bases). Germline values: CDR1 MNHEY, CDR2 SVGAGI. With 0 bases removed from V and 4 bases from J, the gap between germline ends came to 10 bases. CDR3 length: 14 residues. CDR3 sequence: CASSYSGSGYEQYF. The CDR3 region has the DNA TGTGCCAGCAGTTACTCCGGCAGCGGGTACGAGCAGTACTTC.

The rearrangement uses TRBV6-5 and TRBJ2-2, with D tentatively TRBD2 (6 bases). The CDR3 sequence is 14 residues long. The germline V gene encodes CDR1 MNHEY and CDR2 SVGAGI. V lost 8 bases to trimming and J lost 6 bases, with 16 bases between them. The CDR3 protein is CASYGSSGAGELFF. Written as DNA, the CDR3 is TGTGCCAGCTACGGGTCCTCGGGGGCCGGGGAGCTGTTTTTT.

This clone has just one count. The gene calls are TRBV19 and TRBJ2-3; D is unclear. V was shortened by 1 base and J by 4 bases, with 3 bases between the two germline ends. The germline V gene has CDR1 LNHDA and CDR2 SQIVND (reference sequence). The CDR3 is 12 amino acids. The CDR3 DNA reads as TGTGCCAGTAGTATAGCCGCAGATACGCAGTATTTT. Its translation: CASSIAADTQYF.

The rearrangement links TRBV30 to TRBJ2-5; D unclear. CDR1 is GTSNPN and CDR2 is SVGIG in the germline V gene (reference sequence). V was pared by 0 bases and J by 2 bases, with 10 bases between. The CDR3 is 14 residues long. This CDR3 is CAWSVNVQQETQYF. The CDR3 bases are TGTGCCTGGAGTGTAAATGTACAGCAAGAGACCCAGTACTTC.

This clone was seen only a few times. The rearrangement uses TRBV19 and TRBJ2-5; 8 bases are shared with TRBD1. The CDR3 covers 14 residues. V lost 4 bases to trimming and J lost 4 bases; unmatched junction nucleotides: 5. Germline CDR1 LNHDA, CDR2 SQIVND (reference sequence). CDR3: CASSSTGGGETQYF. The CDR3 nucleotides are TGTGCCAGTAGTAGCACAGGGGGAGGAGAGACCCAGTACTTC.

This clone was seen more than once but under ten times. This chain uses TRBV19 with TRBJ1-2; D is unresolved. Between the trimmed V and J ends, which lost 5 bases and 2 bases, there was a span of 6 bases. There are 12 residues in the CDR3. The germline V gene has CDR1 LNHDA and CDR2 SQIVND (reference sequence). CDR3 residues: CASSRWNYGYTF. The CDR3 nucleotides are TGTGCCAGTAGTCGGTGGAACTATGGCTACACCTTC.

The chain joins TRBV11-2 to TRBJ2-4, with 12 bases matching TRBD2. This CDR3 has 14 amino acids. J lost 8 bases, V lost 5 bases, and 4 bases had no gene match. The germline gives CDR1 SGHAT, CDR2 FQNNGV. For the CDR3, the DNA is TGTGCCAGCAGCGATCTAGCGGGGGGGCACATTCAGTACTTC. Its translation: CASSDLAGGHIQYF.

V usage is TRBV18 and J usage is TRBJ1-2, with 12 bases that match TRBD1. The ends lost 5 bases at V and 2 bases at J; junction bases unmatched: 0. From germline, CDR1 is KGHSH and CDR2 LQKENI. There are 14 residues in the CDR3. DNA of the CDR3: TGTGCCAGCTCAGGGACAGGGGGCAACTATGGCTACACCTTC. Its protein product is CASSGTGGNYGYTF.

The rearrangement joins TRBV2 to TRBJ2-2, with a possible D match to TRBD1 (5 bases). With 4 bases removed from V and 3 bases from J, the gap between germline ends came to 18 bases. CDR3 length equals 17 residues. Germline V gene sequence: CDR1 SNHLY, CDR2 FYNNEI. In DNA form, the CDR3 reads TGTGCCAGCAGTGGGTCCAGGGAAATCCGTTACACCGGGGAGCTGTTTTTT. The encoded protein is CASSGSREIRYTGELFF.

This clone was found a few times. V gene TRBV19 combines with J gene TRBJ2-5, with D possibly being TRBD2 (6 bases). The CDR3 loop spans 12 amino acids. V lost 3 bases and J lost 4, with 6 bases in between. Germline V lookup: CDR1 LNHDA, CDR2 SQIVND (reference sequence). The CDR3 is CASSMGGETQYF. CDR3 in DNA: TGTGCCAGTAGTATGGGAGGAGAGACCCAGTACTTC.

This sequence joins TRBV4-2 and TRBJ2-2; 12 bases fit TRBD1. CDR1 and CDR2 from the germline V gene are LGHNA and YNFKEQ. V was pared by 3 bases and J by 0 bases, with 8 bases of the junction left unmatched. The CDR3 has 19 residues. The DNA for the CDR3 is TGTGCCAGCAGCCAGCCGACCGGGACAGGGGGCGCGAACACCGGGGAGCTGTTTTTT. This gives the protein CASSQPTGTGGANTGELFF.